The 17 T cell receptor beta chains below were found in one sample sequenced in a study of T cell responses to AZD1222 COVID-19 vaccine. Here immunoSEQ multiplex PCR was the method, and the copy in TCRdb shows in-frame clones only, minus some. The sample holds fewer than 150,000 clones, around 86% seen once. Material: peripheral blood, obtained on day 0 of AZD1222 vaccination. The receptors come from an adult in good health.

This chain uses TRBV18 with TRBJ2-1; D gene ambiguous. The CDR3 is 13 amino acids. The ends were cut back, 6 bases at V and 5 bases at J, with 11 bases in the middle. Germline CDR1 reads KGHSH; CDR2 reads LQKENI. CDR3 bases: TGTGCCAGCTCGCAGCGCCCCGACAATGAGCAGTTCTTC. It is translated as CASSQRPDNEQFF.

The CDR3 sequence is CASTSWRLSSYNSPLHF. CDR3 nucleotides: TGTGCCAGCACCTCCTGGAGGCTGAGCTCCTATAATTCACCCCTCCACTTT. The V call is TRBV21-1, the J call TRBJ1-6. TRBV21-1 is a pseudogene segment. The CDR3 runs 17 residues.

The CDR3 is CASSLGAQTDTQYF. For the CDR3, the DNA is TGCGCCAGCAGCTTGGGGGCGCAGACAGATACGCAGTATTTT. The chain combines TRBV5-1 with TRBJ2-3; D gene unclear. V was shortened by 0 bases and J by 3 bases, with 8 bases between the two germline ends. The CDR3 is 14 amino acids. Germline CDR1 reads SGHRS; CDR2 reads YFSETQ.

A single count supports this clone. This rearrangement joins TRBV4-2 to TRBJ2-1; 7 positions match TRBD2. Per germline, CDR1 LGHNA and CDR2 YNFKEQ. This CDR3 is 13 amino acids long. V trimming: 4 bases; J trimming: 9 bases; junction bases outside the gene matches: 6. CDR3 in DNA: TGTGCCAGCAGCCCTTCTAGCGGTGGTGAGCAGTTCTTC. This gives the protein CASSPSSGGEQFF.

V is TRBV3-1 (or the pseudogene TRBV3-2) and J is TRBJ1-2, with TRBD1 as a possible D gene (5 bases). CDR3 length: 16 residues. Germline CDR1 LGHDT, CDR2 YNNKEL (reference sequence). Trimming removed 2 bases from V and 5 bases from J, with 18 bases in between. The CDR3, as DNA: TGTGCCAGCAGCCAACTAATTAGGGGCAGATTGTATGGCTACACCTTC. Amino acid sequence: CASSQLIRGRLYGYTF.

The rearrangement uses TRBV11-3 and TRBJ1-1; D not certain. The CDR3 runs 13 residues. With 1 base removed from V and 5 bases from J, the gap between germline ends came to 8 bases. Germline V gene sequence: CDR1 SGHNT, CDR2 YENEEA. The DNA for the CDR3 is TGTGCCAGCAGCTTAGCCGGAGGGACTGAAGCTTTCTTT. It yields the protein CASSLAGGTEAFF. The full variable domain, rest sourced from reference TRBV11-3 and TRBJ1-1, is EAGVVQSPRYKIIEKKQPVAFWCNPISGHNTLYWYLQNLGQGPELLIRYENEEAVDDSQLPKDRFSAERLKGVDSTLKIQPAELGDSAVYLCASSLAGGTEAFFGQGTRLTVV.

The V and J genes are TRBV14 and TRBJ2-6; D ambiguous. Germline CDR1 is SGHDN and CDR2 is FVKESK. The CDR3 spans 19 residues. Trimming took off 0 bases at V and 2 bases at J, with 17 bases between the two ends. The CDR3 is CASSQDRPIAVPGANVLTF. In nucleotides, the CDR3 is TGTGCCAGCAGCCAAGATAGACCCATAGCCGTCCCTGGGGCCAACGTCCTGACTTTC.

The gene calls are TRBV6-2 or TRBV6-3 and TRBJ2-7, with D possibly matching TRBD2 (6 bases). V lost 4 bases to trimming and J lost 5 bases, with 9 bases between them. The length of the CDR3 is 12 residues. In germline, CDR1 is MNHEY, CDR2 SVGEGT. Here the CDR3 DNA reads TGTGCCAGCAGTTCGTGGGGGGACGAGCAGTACTTC. It is translated as CASSSWGDEQYF.

The V gene is TRBV5-1, the J gene TRBJ1-2; tentatively, D is TRBD1 (5 bases). V gave up 3 bases and J gave up 5 bases, with 8 bases separating them. Per the germline V gene, CDR1 is SGHRS and CDR2 is YFSETQ. The CDR3 extends over 12 amino acids. The CDR3: CASSSGPYGYTF. The DNA for the CDR3 is TGCGCCAGCAGCTCGGGACCGTATGGCTACACCTTC. The full variable domain, with the rest looked up from reference TRBV5-1 and TRBJ1-2, is KAGVTQTPRYLIKTRGQQVTLSCSPISGHRSVSWYQQTPGQGLQFLFEYFSETQRNKGNFPGRFSGRQFSNSRSEMNVSTLELGDSALYLCASSSGPYGYTFGSGTRLTVV.

V is TRBV4-1 and J is TRBJ1-2, with D hard to call. V lost 0 bases, J lost 0 bases, and 14 bases lay in between. CDR3 length: 17 amino acids. Germline V gene data show CDR1 as MGHRA and CDR2 as YSYEKL. CDR3 sequence reads: CASSQDSSATTNYGYTF. DNA of the CDR3: TGCGCCAGCAGCCAAGATTCAAGCGCCACAACTAACTATGGCTACACCTTC.

The chain joins TRBV7-8 to TRBJ1-1; TRBD1 might be the D (5 bases). The V end was cut by 6 bases, the J end by 1 base, with 12 bases between. From germline, CDR1 is SGHVS and CDR2 FQNEAQ. CDR3 size: 14 residues. Here the CDR3 reads CASRGLTGNTEAFF. CDR3 nucleotide sequence: TGTGCCAGCAGGGGATTAACAGGGAACACTGAAGCTTTCTTT.

This chain connects TRBV5-4 to TRBJ2-3; D is ambiguous. Trimming shortened V by 0 bases and J by 3 bases, and 8 bases separated the two germline ends. The CDR3 consists of 14 residues. Germline assignment: CDR1 SGHNT and CDR2 YYREEE (reference sequence). The CDR3 loop is CASSLVQNTDTQYF. The DNA for the CDR3 is TGTGCCAGCAGCTTGGTACAGAATACAGATACGCAGTATTTT.

The chain joins TRBV19 to TRBJ1-2, with TRBD1 as a possible D gene (5 bases). Germline V CDR1 and CDR2: LNHDA, SQIVND (reference sequence). V gave up 4 bases and J gave up 7 bases, with 19 bases separating them. The CDR3 is made up of 15 amino acids. The CDR3 nucleotides are TGTGCCAGTAGTAGGGACCTGCCCTCGAAGGGTGGCTACACCTTC. This sequence encodes CASSRDLPSKGGYTF.

The chain employs TRBV13 and TRBJ2-1; D gene uncertain. Germline-derived CDR1 and CDR2 are PRHDT and FYEKMQ (reference sequence). The CDR3 spans 12 residues. Deletions cut 5 bases from V and 9 bases from J, with 11 bases between. The DNA for the CDR3 is TGTGCCAGCAGCCCCTGGTCGGGTGAGCAGTTCTTC. The encoded protein is CASSPWSGEQFF.

The chain joins TRBV5-5 to TRBJ1-2; D not resolved. Germline loops: CDR1 SGHKS, CDR2 YYEKEE (reference sequence). The ends were cut back, 3 bases at V and 4 bases at J, with 13 bases in the middle. This CDR3 contains 14 residues. CDR3 nucleotides: TGTGCCAGCAGCTCGAGGACCCCTGGCTATGGCTACACCTTC. The encoded protein is CASSSRTPGYGYTF.

The rearrangement links TRBV7-9 to TRBJ2-7; possibly TRBD1 for D (5 bases). The CDR3 contains 14 residues. The germline V and J ends were trimmed by 5 bases and 0 bases, with 11 bases remaining between them. The germline CDR1 and CDR2 sequences are SEHNR and FQNEAQ (reference sequence). CDR3 nucleotide sequence: TGTGCCAGCAGCCAGACAGCCAGCTCCTACGAGCAGTACTTC. Translating gives CASSQTASSYEQYF.

The rearrangement joins TRBV4-1 to TRBJ1-5, with TRBD1 matching 9 bases. The CDR3 is 15 residues long. From germline, CDR1 is MGHRA and CDR2 YSYEKL. V lost 0 bases to trimming and J lost 7 bases; unmatched junction nucleotides: 4. This CDR3 is CASSQETGGWQPQHF. CDR3 nucleotide sequence: TGCGCCAGCAGCCAAGAAACAGGGGGCTGGCAGCCCCAGCATTTT.